The present T cell receptor beta chain was sequenced within a study of PD-L1 blockade in urothelial cancer. Time point denoted: peripheral blood 6 weeks after treatment start. Profiling relied on immunoSEQ multiplex PCR, and the TCRdb table lists in-frame clones only, not all of them. The sample includes 48,000 or so clones, approximately 80% seen only once; the top ten take around 10%. CDR1 is SGHRS, CDR2 YFSETQ, per germline. The CDR3 sequence is 14 residues long. V dropped 4 bases and J dropped 0 bases, with 10 bases sitting between them. The source material was PBMCs, sampled around atezolizumab (anti-PD-L1) treatment. V and J are TRBV5-1 and TRBJ1-2; the D is unclear. This clonotype was obtained from a man in his 70s with urothelial cancer. The CDR3 protein is CASSPGVPNYGYTF. In DNA form, the CDR3 reads TGCGCCAGCAGCCCAGGTGTCCCTAACTATGGCTACACCTTC. Drawing the rest from reference TRBV5-1 and TRBJ1-2, the complete variable domain is KAGVTQTPRYLIKTRGQQVTLSCSPISGHRSVSWYQQTPGQGLQFLFEYFSETQRNKGNFPGRFSGRQFSNSRSEMNVSTLELGDSALYLCASSPGVPNYGYTFGSGTRLTVV.